This entry is about one TCR beta chain. The source of the sample is a study of OX40 agonist ivuxolimab in advanced cancers. Method: immunoSEQ multiplex PCR; TCRdb's copy keeps in-frame clones and lacks some. The sample includes 35,000 to 40,000 clones, around 80% of them seen just once. Samples were taken at baseline and on day 1 of cycles 4 and 7. The V and J ends lost 1 base and 0 bases respectively, with 13 bases between them. The CDR3 contains 17 residues. CDR1 is SGHVS and CDR2 is FQNEAQ in the germline V gene. The material sequenced was CD4+ or CD8+ T cells sorted from blood, taken in a trial of the OX40 agonist ivuxolimab. This chain joins TRBV7-8 and TRBJ1-3; D is unresolved. The clonotype was recovered from an adult with an advanced solid tumor such as melanoma, head and neck, liver or kidney cancer. CDR3 region: CASSLVKGSTSGNTIYF. CDR3 nucleotides: TGTGCCAGCAGCTTAGTGAAGGGCAGCACCTCTGGAAACACCATATATTTT.